This TCR beta chain was recorded in a study of blood T cell repertoires in COVID-19. As for the study in general: The United States, Italy and Spain supplied acute and convalescent COVID-19 samples. T cells, B-cell-depleted T cells, or PBMCs supplied cDNA or gDNA.

V dropped 0 bases and J dropped 2; count of bases not matched to a gene: 12. CDR3 length: 19 residues. Germline V gives CDR1 LGHNA, CDR2 YNFKEQ. Original processing notes: Nucleated cell counts were estimated from reference gene primer amplification. Sequenced by immunoSEQ multiplex PCR; TCRdb stores in-frame clones only, minus some. That table gives V, J and clone size, and the DNA gave D and trimming. The repertoire has roughly 320,000 clones, around nine tenths of them found once; the top ten carry 1.3%. Sequencing input: peripheral blood. This receptor was obtained from a man between 70 and 80 years old with acute or convalescent COVID-19. The gene calls are TRBV4-2 and TRBJ2-3; 9 bases fit TRBD2. As DNA, the CDR3 is TGTGCCAGCAGCCAAGATCCTAGCGGGACCCGGGGCATCACAGATACGCAGTATTTT. Its protein is CASSQDPSGTRGITDTQYF.